The 9 T cell receptor beta chains listed next were all sequenced from one sample in a study of cytomegalovirus exposure and HLA in healthy donors. The PCR had 60 Vbeta and 13 Jbeta primers. Clones were read by immunoSEQ multiplex PCR, and TCRdb kept only the in-frame ones, dropping some. The sample has 90,000 to 120,000 clones; approximately 84% are singletons. The specimen sequenced was PBMCs. The receptors here all came from a man aged 25 to 40 in good health and CMV-seronegative.

The V call is TRBV30, the J call TRBJ1-5; no firm D call. This CDR3 has 13 residues. Germline V CDR1 and CDR2: GTSNPN, SVGIG (reference sequence). Trimming took 2 bases from V and 0 from J, leaving 5 bases between them. This CDR3 is CAWSRDSNQPQHF. CDR3 nucleotide sequence: TGTGCCTGGAGTCGGGATAGCAATCAGCCCCAGCATTTT.

The chain employs TRBV9 and TRBJ2-1; a weak D match, TRBD1 (6 bases). Germline lookup yields CDR1 SGDLS and CDR2 YYNGEE. The CDR3 loop spans 12 amino acids. Trimming pared 4 bases from V and 14 bases from J, leaving 16 bases between. The CDR3 protein is CASSSRGGLEFF. CDR3 nucleotides: TGTGCCAGCAGCTCCAGAGGGGGTTTAGAGTTCTTC.

This chain uses TRBV6-5 with TRBJ1-5, with a possible D match to TRBD1 (5 bases). This CDR3 comprises 14 residues. V was cut by 6 bases and J by 5 bases, with 14 bases left in between. Germline CDR1 MNHEY, CDR2 SVGAGI. CDR3 sequence reads: CASSYLGGDQPQHF. The CDR3, as DNA: TGTGCCAGCAGCTATCTGGGGGGGGATCAGCCCCAGCATTTT.

Notes on this clone: Other nucleotide sequences in the sample specify the same CDR3. The chain links TRBV7-9 to TRBJ1-4, with D uncertain. The CDR3 has 13 amino acids. The V and J ends lost 3 bases and 8 bases respectively, with 10 bases between them. The germline CDR1 and CDR2 sequences are SEHNR and FQNEAQ (reference sequence). CDR3 bases: TGTGCCAGCAGCTTGGGTGGAGGAGAAAAACTGTTTTTT. Amino acid sequence: CASSLGGGEKLFF.

This rearrangement joins TRBV28 to TRBJ1-5, with 8 positions matching TRBD1. CDR1 MDHEN and CDR2 SYDVKM come from the germline V gene. J was trimmed by 6 bases and V by 6 bases; bases with no gene match: 10. The CDR3 has 15 amino acids. The CDR3 region is CASSPGQGPRQPQHF. CDR3 bases: TGTGCCAGCAGCCCCGGACAGGGTCCCCGTCAGCCCCAGCATTTT.

The chain combines TRBV14 with TRBJ2-1, with 11 positions matching TRBD2. CDR1 and CDR2 (germline): SGHDN, FVKESK. V shed 5 bases, J shed 3 bases, and the junction held 3 bases outside the gene matches. This CDR3 has 15 residues. The CDR3 is CASSELAGVYNEQFF. The DNA of the CDR3 is TGTGCCAGCAGCGAACTAGCGGGGGTCTACAATGAGCAGTTCTTC. The whole variable domain, filled in from reference TRBV14 and TRBJ2-1, reads EAGVTQFPSHSVIEKGQTVTLRCDPISGHDNLYWYRRVMGKEIKFLLHFVKESKQDESGMPNNRFLAERTGGTYSTLKVQPAELEDSGVYFCASSELAGVYNEQFFGPGTRLTVL.

This chain joins TRBV11-1 and TRBJ2-5; no reliable D call. This CDR3 region has 14 residues. Trimming removed 5 bases at V and 1 base at J, with 11 bases between. Germline-derived CDR1 and CDR2 are SGHAT and FQDESV (reference sequence). The CDR3 protein is CASSQSPTQETQYF. As DNA, the CDR3 is TGTGCCAGCAGCCAGTCACCAACCCAAGAGACCCAGTACTTC.

The chain is built from TRBV4-2 and TRBJ1-2; 8 positions agree with TRBD1. The CDR3 is made up of 12 amino acids. CDR1 is LGHNA, CDR2 YNFKEQ, per germline. Trimming at V came to 9 bases and at J to 6 bases, leaving 6 bases not matched to a gene. CDR3 amino acids: CASRETGDGYTF. CDR3 nucleotide sequence: TGTGCCAGTAGGGAGACAGGGGATGGCTACACCTTC.

The chain is built from TRBV5-6 and TRBJ1-5; possible D gene TRBD1, 5 bases. Germline lookup yields CDR1 SGHDT and CDR2 YYEEEE. V was clipped by 3 bases and J by 1 base, with 14 bases between them. The CDR3 runs 16 residues. CDR3 residues: CASSSNGGLSNQPQHF. For the CDR3, the DNA is TGTGCCAGCAGCTCGAACGGGGGGTTAAGCAATCAGCCCCAGCATTTT.